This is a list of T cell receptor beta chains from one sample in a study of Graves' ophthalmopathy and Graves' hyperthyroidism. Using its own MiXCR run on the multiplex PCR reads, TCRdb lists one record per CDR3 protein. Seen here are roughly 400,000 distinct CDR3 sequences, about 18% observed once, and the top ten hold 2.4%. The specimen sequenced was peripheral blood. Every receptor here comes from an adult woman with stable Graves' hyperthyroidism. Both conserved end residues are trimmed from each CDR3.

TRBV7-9,ASSSQRGDPYGYT
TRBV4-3,ASSQEIAVETQY
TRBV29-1,SVGDREAGELF
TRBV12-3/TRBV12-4,ASSLAATGIQH
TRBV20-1,SAGSGANTGELF
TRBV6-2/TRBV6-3,ASSQLAGSSYEQY
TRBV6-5,ASVTYGHRNTEAF
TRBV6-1,ASRPPRVPNYGYT
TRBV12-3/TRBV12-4,ASTLGSYEQY
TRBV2,ASSGQGASPY
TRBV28,ASSFKSEQY
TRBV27,ASSPGDSNQPQH
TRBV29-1,SVVLDYEQY
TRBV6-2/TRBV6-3,ASSYSEKRSQH
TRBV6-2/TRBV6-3,ASRQGAVNQPQH
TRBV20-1,SARWGGGGAHYEQY
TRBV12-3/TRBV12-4,ASSSNALNTGELF
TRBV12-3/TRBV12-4,ASRTVSGANVLT
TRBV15,ATSRVEGMVDFFRAKNIQY
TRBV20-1,SASNPRGEGETQY
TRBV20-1,SAEGQGNYEQY
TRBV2,ADRGFTEAF
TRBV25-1,ASRAAGGNQPQH
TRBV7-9,ASGGLAAYEQY
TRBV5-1,ASSLDGQIQETQY
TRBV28,ASSFWDRGKKYEQY
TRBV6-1,ASVGATYEQY
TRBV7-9,ASSLRTVAGELF
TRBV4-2,ASSQETMATEQY
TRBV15,ATSPDLGLAGVVRYEQY
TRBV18,ASSPPGSAGELF
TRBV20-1,SALPGLAGVREQY
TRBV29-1,SVDGGAAGANVLT
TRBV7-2,ASSLAFRGPYEQY
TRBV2,ASSEGEFAGNTIY
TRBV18,ASSTQRATDTQY
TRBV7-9,ASSYGTGQETQY
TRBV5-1,ASSRGVANTEAF
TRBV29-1,SVEGGPAAAKNIQY
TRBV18,ASSPRNGQGYGYT
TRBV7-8,ASSHPGQPYEQY
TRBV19,ASRDRRYDQPQH
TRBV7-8,ASSLTGAYEQY
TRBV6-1,ASRGQTLYEQY
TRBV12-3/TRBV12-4,ASCPAGTGETQY
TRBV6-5,ASSSDPRVGIEAF
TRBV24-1,ATSDSDNPEQY
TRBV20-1,SARDLQGAEGYT
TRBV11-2,ASSLDRTETIEQY
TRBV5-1,ASSSSGGMNTEAF
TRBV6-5,ASTTSLNTEAF
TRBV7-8,ASTTAGTRSLEQY
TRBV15,ATSRGGQGNYEQY
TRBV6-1,ASSGNGQTKNIQY
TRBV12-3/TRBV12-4,ASRGGLGGNFYEQY